This TCR beta chain was sequenced in a study of blood T cell repertoires in COVID-19. Study context: PBMCs, B-cell-depleted T cells, or T cells were the source of the cDNA or gDNA that made up the material.

As originally analysed: Reference gene primer amplification yielded estimated nucleated cell counts. The data were produced by immunoSEQ multiplex PCR, yet TCRdb's version contains in-frame clones alone and is incomplete. The V and J calls and clone size are taken from that table; D and trimming were inferred from the DNA. The data show some 100,000 clones, with 85% to 95% seen just once and around 5% held by the top ten. CDR1 KGHSH and CDR2 LQKENI come from the germline V gene. The CDR3 is made up of 13 amino acids. V was cut by 2 bases and J by 3 bases, with 4 bases left in between. Material: peripheral blood. This receptor was obtained from a man aged 50 or older with active COVID-19. V and J are TRBV18 and TRBJ1-4; D is undetermined. The CDR3 DNA sequence: TGTGCCAGCTCACCATCTCCTAATGAAAAACTGTTTTTT. It yields the protein CASSPSPNEKLFF.